The 20 T cell receptor beta chains presented below share a single source sample, sequenced in a study of T cells in Graves' hyperthyroidism and ophthalmopathy. Amplified TCR beta CDR3 regions derived from RNA transcripts. The HTBI set primed first-round TCR CDR3 RT-PCR. TCRdb re-called the multiplex PCR reads through MiXCR, storing one row per CDR3 protein. The sample includes some 350,000 distinct CDR3 sequences, approximately 14% of them seen just once. Sequenced input: blood. Every receptor here comes from an older woman with Graves' ophthalmopathy.

V gene TRBV19 combines with J gene TRBJ2-1; no reliable D call. V was pared by 4 bases and J by 4 bases, with 14 bases between. The CDR3 length is 15 residues. Germline V CDR1 and CDR2: LNHDA, SQIVND (reference sequence). CDR3: CASSTDPAVYNEQFF. The CDR3 DNA follows: TGTGCCAGTAGTACGGACCCCGCCGTTTACAATGAGCAGTTCTTC.

This clonotype showed up just a few times. The V call is TRBV2, the J call TRBJ2-7; 10 bases agree with TRBD2. J was trimmed by 1 base and V by 8 bases; bases with no gene match: 8. Germline loops: CDR1 SNHLY, CDR2 FYNNEI. The CDR3 is 15 amino acids. The CDR3 nucleotides are TGTGCCAGCTTAGATAGCGGGAGGTCTTCCTACGAGCAGTACTTC. Amino acid sequence: CASLDSGRSSYEQYF.

This clonotype occurred many times. The rearrangement links TRBV7-6 to TRBJ2-5; TRBD1 or TRBD2 may be the D gene (5 bases each). Germline V gives CDR1 SGHVS, CDR2 FNYEAQ. The CDR3 loop spans 16 amino acids. The V gene lost 0 bases and the J gene lost 5 bases, with 16 bases spanning the gap. The chain's CDR3 is CASSLAGTAIGETQYF. As DNA, the CDR3 is TGTGCCAGCAGCTTAGCCGGGACGGCTATCGGGGAGACCCAGTACTTC.

The chain is built from TRBV24-1 and TRBJ2-3, with 7 bases fitting TRBD1. CDR1 and CDR2 from the germline V gene are KGHDR and SFDVKD. There are 16 residues in the CDR3. The V segment lost 4 bases and the J segment 3 bases; nucleotides outside the gene matches: 9. CDR3 in DNA: TGTGCCACCAGTGACCAGACAGGGATGGTTACAGATACGCAGTATTTT. This translates into CATSDQTGMVTDTQYF.

A few counts support this clonotype. The chain uses TRBV20-1 and TRBJ1-5; D ambiguous. CDR1 is DFQATT, CDR2 SNEGSKA, per germline (reference sequence). The CDR3 runs 12 residues. Deletions cut 3 bases from V and 5 bases from J, with 8 bases between. The CDR3 sequence: CSASEGDQPQHF. As DNA, the CDR3 is TGCAGTGCTAGTGAAGGTGATCAGCCCCAGCATTTT.

This clonotype was counted many times. The chain employs TRBV27 and TRBJ2-1, with D possibly TRBD1 on 5 matching bases. V lost 2 bases, J lost 8 bases, and 16 bases lay in between. The germline CDR1 and CDR2 sequences are MNHEY and SMNVEV (reference sequence). The CDR3 is made up of 15 amino acids. The DNA of the CDR3 is TGTGCCAGCAGTTTACTCCGTCGCAGGGCGGATGAGCAGTTCTTC. Translating it yields CASSLLRRRADEQFF.

A remark on this clonotype: A read error may account for a junction end that differs from germline. The chain carries TRBV5-1 and TRBJ2-6, with 8 bases aligning to TRBD2. CDR3 length: 15 amino acids. Per the germline V gene, CDR1 is SGHRS and CDR2 is YFSETQ. CDR3 protein: CASSSGGTGANVLTF. The CDR3, as DNA: TGTGCCAGCAGCAGCGGGGGCACCGGGGCCAACGTCCTGACTTTC.

A few counts support this clonotype. The rearrangement joins TRBV5-1 to TRBJ2-5; 13 bases map to TRBD2. After removal of 4 bases from V and 5 bases from J, the junction contained 5 bases not matched to a gene. The CDR3 consists of 15 residues. Germline CDR1 and CDR2: SGHRS and YFSETQ. This CDR3 reads CASSAGTSGTETQYF. The CDR3 DNA follows: TGCGCCAGCAGCGCCGGGACTAGCGGGACGGAGACCCAGTACTTC.

This clonotype has a count of ten or more. The V gene is TRBV5-1, the J gene TRBJ2-3, with 10 bases identical to TRBD2. The CDR3 is made up of 17 amino acids. J gave up 1 base and V 0 bases, and 5 bases lay outside the gene matches. The germline V gene encodes CDR1 SGHRS and CDR2 YFSETQ. CDR3 in amino acids: CASSLGDTSGGTDTQYF. The CDR3 region has the DNA TGCGCCAGCAGCTTGGGCGACACTAGCGGGGGCACAGATACGCAGTATTTT.

V gene TRBV20-1 combines with J gene TRBJ2-1, with D possibly TRBD2 on 6 matching bases. The CDR3 is made up of 14 amino acids. CDR1 DFQATT and CDR2 SNEGSKA come from the germline V gene (reference sequence). With 3 bases removed from V and 7 bases from J, the gap between germline ends came to 16 bases. The CDR3 spells CSASGGAGRNEQFF. CDR3 DNA: TGCAGTGCTAGTGGCGGCGCAGGGAGGAATGAGCAGTTCTTC.

This clonotype has at least ten counts. This sequence joins TRBV20-1 and TRBJ2-7, with 8 bases aligning to TRBD2. The CDR3 totals 13 residues. Germline CDR1 reads DFQATT; CDR2 reads SNEGSKA (reference sequence). V trimming: 3 bases; J trimming: 2 bases; junction bases outside the gene matches: 3. CDR3 protein: CSASGRAPYEQYF. Written as DNA, the CDR3 is TGCAGTGCTAGCGGGAGGGCCCCCTACGAGCAGTACTTC.

Many counts were recorded for this clonotype. V is TRBV20-1 and J is TRBJ2-5; D is ambiguous. Germline CDR1 and CDR2: DFQATT and SNEGSKA (reference sequence). The CDR3 totals 10 residues. V was cut by 6 bases and J by 5 bases, with 7 bases left in between. The CDR3: CSAPYETQYF. The DNA of the CDR3 is TGCAGTGCCCCTTATGAGACCCAGTACTTC.

The rearrangement links TRBV4-2 to TRBJ2-1, with unresolved D. V lost 1 base and J lost 4, with 14 bases in between. CDR1 is LGHNA and CDR2 is YNFKEQ in the germline V gene. The CDR3 runs 16 residues. The CDR3 DNA reads TGTGCCAGCAGCCAAGGGACCCCGCCCTTTTACAATGAGCAGTTCTTC. Translating it yields CASSQGTPPFYNEQFF.

In this sample, this clonotype turned up many times. This chain joins TRBV2 and TRBJ2-3, with D possibly being TRBD2 (7 bases). The CDR3 contains 14 residues. The germline V gene encodes CDR1 SNHLY and CDR2 FYNNEI. Trimming cost V 8 bases and J 2 bases, with 14 bases left between them. The CDR3 DNA reads as TGTGCCAGCGGGGGGGGGGCATTCACAGATACGCAGTATTTT. Translated, it gives CASGGGAFTDTQYF.

This clonotype was seen many times. This rearrangement joins TRBV11-2 to TRBJ2-3; D ambiguous. With 3 bases removed from V and 0 bases from J, the gap between germline ends came to 10 bases. This CDR3 is 15 amino acids long. The germline V gene encodes CDR1 SGHAT and CDR2 FQNNGV. Written as DNA, the CDR3 is TGTGCCAGCAGCTTGAGCACTGGGAGCACAGATACGCAGTATTTT. This encodes CASSLSTGSTDTQYF.

This clonotype was recorded many times. The chain recombines TRBV12-3 or TRBV12-4 with TRBJ1-1; D is ambiguous. The V end lost 6 bases, the J end lost 4 bases, and 18 bases lay between the germline ends. There are 15 residues in the CDR3. CDR3 DNA: TGTGCCAGCAGCCGAACCCCGAATTCGGGCACTGAAGCTTTCTTT. The encoded protein is CASSRTPNSGTEAFF.

This clonotype came up many times. This sequence joins TRBV6-1 and TRBJ2-3; perhaps TRBD1 as D (6 bases). The length of the CDR3 is 14 residues. Germline CDR1 is MNHNS and CDR2 is SASEGT. V lost 6 bases, J lost 0 bases, and 10 bases lay in between. The CDR3 DNA is TGTGCCAGCAGGCTGGGACAAAGCACAGATACGCAGTATTTT. As protein: CASRLGQSTDTQYF.

Of note for this clonotype: Just one base apart from a much larger clone, this may be a read error. The gene calls are TRBV5-1 and TRBJ2-1, with D perhaps given as TRBD1 or TRBD2 (5 bases each). The DNA end favors TRBJ2-7, so the J call may be wrong. The CDR3 runs to 15 residues. CDR1 is SGHRS, CDR2 YFSETQ, per germline. The CDR3 is CASTYRDQTLNEQYF. The CDR3 DNA sequence: TGCGCCAGCACGTACCGGGACCAGACACTCAATGAGCAGTACTTC.

J is TRBJ1-3 and V is TRBV29-1; maybe TRBD1 (6 bases). Per the germline V gene, CDR1 is SQVTM and CDR2 is ANQGSEA. Trimming shortened V by 4 bases and J by 3 bases, and 7 bases separated the two germline ends. The CDR3 runs 12 residues. The CDR3 protein is CSVVDSGNTIYF. CDR3 coding DNA: TGCAGCGTTGTGGACAGTGGAAACACCATATATTTT.

The sample holds many counts of this clonotype. The genes are TRBV12-3 or TRBV12-4 and TRBJ2-7, with D perhaps matching TRBD1 (5 bases). V dropped 8 bases and J dropped 2 bases, with 16 bases sitting between them. This CDR3 spans 14 amino acids. This CDR3 reads CASRPAGITYEQYF. The CDR3 DNA is TGTGCCAGCCGGCCGGCAGGGATCACCTACGAGCAGTACTTC.